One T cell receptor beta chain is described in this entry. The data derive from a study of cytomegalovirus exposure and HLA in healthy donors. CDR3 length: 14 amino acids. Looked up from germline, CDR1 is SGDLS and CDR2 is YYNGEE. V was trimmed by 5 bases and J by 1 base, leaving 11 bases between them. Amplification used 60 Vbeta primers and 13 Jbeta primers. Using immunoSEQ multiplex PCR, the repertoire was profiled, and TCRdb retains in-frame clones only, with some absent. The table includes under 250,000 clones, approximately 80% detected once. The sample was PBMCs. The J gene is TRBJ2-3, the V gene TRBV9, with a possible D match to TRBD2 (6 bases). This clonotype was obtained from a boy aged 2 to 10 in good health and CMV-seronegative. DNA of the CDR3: TGTGCCAGCAGTTCCCCGGGAGGCACAGATACGCAGTATTTT. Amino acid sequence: CASSSPGGTDTQYF.